Listed here are 18 T cell receptor beta chains from one sample, sequenced in a study of blood T cell repertoires in COVID-19. This table comes from immunoSEQ multiplex PCR, and its TCRdb copy is limited to in-frame clones, with some not included. The profile shows roughly 100,000 clones, approximately 86% of them singletons. The material sequenced was peripheral blood. Every receptor here comes from a man aged 50 to 59 with active or convalescent COVID-19.

The V gene is TRBV19, the J gene TRBJ2-2; the match to TRBD2 covers 8 bases. The J segment lost 5 bases and the V segment lost 5 bases, leaving 10 bases of the junction unmatched. The CDR3 totals 16 residues. Germline CDR1 and CDR2: LNHDA and SQIVND (reference sequence). The CDR3 here is CASSFPAGTSTGELFF. For the CDR3, the DNA is TGTGCCAGTAGTTTCCCGGCCGGGACTAGTACCGGGGAGCTGTTTTTT.

This CDR3 is CASSLTAGSDTQYF. DNA for the CDR3: TGTGCCAGCAGTCTAACTGCAGGTTCAGATACGCAGTATTTT. The V and J genes are TRBV2 and TRBJ2-3; no clear D. This CDR3 spans 14 amino acids. With 5 bases removed from V and 4 bases from J, the gap between germline ends came to 13 bases. The V gene's germline CDR1 is SNHLY and CDR2 FYNNEI.

The rearrangement joins TRBV5-1 to TRBJ2-3; D not resolved. The CDR3 consists of 14 residues. Trimming removed 4 bases at V and 3 bases at J, with 12 bases between. CDR1 SGHRS and CDR2 YFSETQ come from the germline V gene. The CDR3 bases are TGCGCCAGCAGCCCTCGGGTCCAAACAGATACGCAGTATTTT. Its translation is CASSPRVQTDTQYF.

This clone was observed once. This sequence joins TRBV11-3 and TRBJ2-1; D is possibly TRBD2 (6 bases). Germline V gene sequence: CDR1 SGHNT, CDR2 YENEEA. The V end lost 1 base, the J end lost 10 bases, and 17 bases lay between the germline ends. CDR3 length: 15 residues. CDR3 region: CASSLGLAGINEQFF. In DNA, the CDR3 is TGTGCCAGCAGCTTAGGGCTGGCGGGGATTAACGAGCAGTTCTTC.

The genes are TRBV7-6 and TRBJ2-2; no clear D. CDR3 size: 15 residues. V was trimmed by 3 bases and J by 0 bases, leaving 8 bases between them. In germline, CDR1 is SGHVS, CDR2 FNYEAQ. CDR3 in amino acids: CASSFRLSNTGELFF. CDR3 DNA sequence: TGTGCCAGCAGCTTCCGACTTTCGAACACCGGGGAGCTGTTTTTT.

This chain links TRBV7-2 with TRBJ2-5, with TRBD2 matching 9 bases. This CDR3 is built from 14 residues. V lost 1 base and J lost 9; bases outside the gene matches: 6. The germline V gene encodes CDR1 SGHTA and CDR2 FQGNSA. CDR3 sequence (DNA): TGTGCCAGCAGCTTAGGACTAGCGGAGTGGTCCCAGTACTTC. This translates into CASSLGLAEWSQYF.

This clone appeared once. J is TRBJ1-4 and V is TRBV27, with TRBD1 as a possible D gene (6 bases). Germline loops: CDR1 MNHEY, CDR2 SMNVEV (reference sequence). Trimming cost V 6 bases and J 5 bases, with 16 bases left between them. The CDR3 consists of 15 residues. This CDR3 reads CASRPPGVGNEKLFF. DNA of the CDR3: TGTGCCAGCAGGCCTCCAGGGGTAGGAAATGAAAAACTGTTTTTT.

The chain recombines TRBV18 with TRBJ1-2; the D gene is possibly TRBD1 (6 bases). Trimming shortened V by 2 bases and J by 8 bases, and 18 bases separated the two germline ends. This CDR3 is 15 amino acids long. Germline V gene data show CDR1 as KGHSH and CDR2 as LQKENI. For the CDR3, the DNA is TGTGCCAGCTCACCAGTCGGGAACAGGGCGGGCGGCTACACCTTC. Its protein is CASSPVGNRAGGYTF. The variable domain in full, completed from reference TRBV18 and TRBJ1-2, reads NAGVMQNPRHLVRRRGQEARLRCSPMKGHSHVYWYRQLPEEGLKFMVYLQKENIIDESGMPKERFSAEFPKEGPSILRIQQVVRGDSAAYFCASSPVGNRAGGYTFGSGTRLTVV.

This chain uses TRBV7-8 with TRBJ2-7, with 11 nucleotides matching TRBD2. The V gene end was trimmed by 0 bases and the J gene end by 4 bases; junction bases not matched to a gene: 5. This CDR3 spans 16 amino acids. Germline lookup yields CDR1 SGHVS and CDR2 FQNEAQ. CDR3 bases: TGTGCCAGCAGCTTAGCAACTAGCGGGGGACCATACGAGCAGTACGTC. Translated, it gives CASSLATSGGPYEQYV.

The genes are TRBV6-2 or TRBV6-3 and TRBJ2-3; 12 positions match TRBD1. The germline V gene has CDR1 MNHEY and CDR2 SVGEGT. Losses at the gene ends were 0 bases for V and 4 bases for J; bases not matched to a gene: 2. CDR3 size: 16 residues. CDR3 sequence: CASSYSGQGASDTQYF. The CDR3 nucleotides read TGTGCCAGCAGTTACTCGGGACAGGGGGCCTCAGATACGCAGTATTTT.

Only one count was recorded for this clone. The rearrangement uses TRBV24-1 and TRBJ2-1, with TRBD2 matching over 8 bases. CDR3 size: 15 residues. The junction had 5 bases not matched to a gene; V was cut back by 1 base and J by 7 bases. Germline V gene data show CDR1 as KGHDR and CDR2 as SFDVKD. CDR3 region: CATSDFGGVGNEQFF. The DNA of the CDR3 is TGTGCCACCAGTGATTTCGGGGGGGTGGGTAATGAGCAGTTCTTC.

This clone was counted a single time. This chain links TRBV2 with TRBJ2-3, with 8 positions matching TRBD1. Trimming cost V 7 bases and J 3 bases; bases outside gene matches: 3. The CDR3 has 13 amino acids. Germline V lookup: CDR1 SNHLY, CDR2 FYNNEI. The CDR3 DNA sequence: TGTGCCAGCATTAGGGACAGGACAGATACGCAGTATTTT. Encoded protein: CASIRDRTDTQYF.

Remarks on this clone: The sample holds other DNA sequences that translate to the same CDR3. The chain recombines TRBV28 with TRBJ1-4, with D uncertain. CDR1 is MDHEN and CDR2 is SYDVKM in the germline V gene. The V and J ends lost 3 bases and 7 bases respectively, with 3 bases between them. The CDR3 has 11 amino acids. The CDR3 loop reads CASSFREKLFF. Written as DNA, the CDR3 is TGTGCCAGCAGTTTCCGTGAAAAACTGTTTTTT.

The rearrangement uses TRBV27 and TRBJ1-6, with 7 bases lining up with TRBD1. CDR1 MNHEY and CDR2 SMNVEV come from the germline V gene (reference sequence). Trimming cost V 6 bases and J 5 bases; bases outside gene matches: 10. CDR3 size: 16 residues. CDR3 protein: CASRLQGSFNNSPLHF. Written as DNA, the CDR3 is TGTGCCAGCAGACTACAGGGGAGTTTCAATAATTCACCCCTCCACTTT.

DNA for the CDR3: TGTGCCAGCAGGACAGGGGGCGCGGCCGGGGAGCTGTTTTTT. Its protein product is CASRTGGAAGELFF. The rearrangement uses TRBV6-5 and TRBJ2-2; 10 nucleotides agree with TRBD1. With V trimmed by 6 bases and J by 6 bases, 4 bases remained unmatched. Germline V lookup: CDR1 MNHEY, CDR2 SVGAGI. The CDR3 is 14 residues long.

The V gene is TRBV6-1, the J gene TRBJ2-5, with D possibly matching TRBD1 (6 bases). The CDR3 is made up of 16 amino acids. Trimming stripped 3 bases from V and 5 bases from J, with 19 bases between. CDR1 is MNHNS, CDR2 SASEGT, per germline. As DNA, the CDR3 is TGTGCCAGCAGTGACAATACAGGGTTCCCGAGGGAGACCCAGTACTTC. This sequence encodes CASSDNTGFPRETQYF.

The chain employs TRBV3-1 (or the pseudogene TRBV3-2) and TRBJ2-5; D not certain. Germline CDR1 is LGHDT and CDR2 is YNNKEL (reference sequence). V gave up 8 bases and J gave up 0 bases, with 7 bases separating them. This CDR3 comprises 12 residues. The CDR3 is CASRPYQETQYF. For the CDR3, the DNA is TGTGCCAGCCGCCCGTACCAAGAGACCCAGTACTTC.

This clone was found once. V and J are TRBV3-1 (or the pseudogene TRBV3-2) and TRBJ1-2, with D tentatively TRBD1 (6 bases). V lost 4 bases and J lost 8, with 11 bases in between. This CDR3 comprises 12 residues. Germline-derived CDR1 and CDR2 are LGHDT and YNNKEL (reference sequence). CDR3 nucleotides: TGTGCCAGCAGCCTATACAGGGACGGCTACACCTTC. This translates into CASSLYRDGYTF.